These T cell receptor beta chains were read from a single sample in a study of CD8 T cells in ankylosing spondylitis. TCRdb re-called the 5' RACE reads through MiXCR, storing one row per CDR3 protein. The data show 150,000 to 200,000 distinct CDR3 sequences, under 15% seen once. Source material: blood, either unsorted or a sorted T cell fraction (not recorded which). The source of these receptors is a female donor with ankylosing spondylitis or in good health (not recorded which). Both conserved end residues are part of each CDR3. A D gene is named only where the DNA matches it firmly. Not all rows give a size; the values are once, few, many and, for expanded clones, a class.

clone size: many; D gene: -; V gene: TRBV5-8; J gene: TRBJ2-7; CDR3 DNA: TGTGCCAGCAGCCGTGCGCGGATATACGAGCAGTACTTC; CDR3 protein: CASSRARIYEQYF
clone size: -; D gene: -; V gene: TRBV7-6; J gene: TRBJ1-4; CDR3 DNA: TGTGCCAGCAGCTCCGCCCAGGGTGAAAAACTGTTTTTT; CDR3 protein: CASSSAQGEKLFF
clone size: many; D gene: TRBD2; V gene: TRBV2; J gene: TRBJ2-3; CDR3 DNA: TGTGCCAGCAGTTTTCTAGCGGGAGGGATCACAGATACGCAGTATTTT; CDR3 protein: CASSFLAGGITDTQYF
clone size: many; D gene: TRBD1; V gene: TRBV20-1; J gene: TRBJ1-2; CDR3 DNA: TGCAGTGCTAGAGACCTGACAGGGGGGAACTATGGCTACACCTTC; CDR3 protein: CSARDLTGGNYGYTF
clone size: few; D gene: -; V gene: TRBV15; J gene: TRBJ1-4; CDR3 DNA: TGTGCCACCAGCTTCCTGAGGGGGTTCGGGAGGGCAACTAATGAAAAACTGTTTTTT; CDR3 protein: CATSFLRGFGRATNEKLFF
clone size: many; D gene: TRBD2; V gene: TRBV6-5; J gene: TRBJ2-1; CDR3 DNA: TGTGCCAGCAGTTATAAGGGCGGGAGGACTAATAATGAGCAGTTCTTC; CDR3 protein: CASSYKGGRTNNEQFF
clone size: many; D gene: TRBD2; V gene: TRBV20-1; J gene: TRBJ2-7; CDR3 DNA: TGCAGTGCTCCCCCTAGCGGGAGTATCCACGAGCAGTACTTC; CDR3 protein: CSAPPSGSIHEQYF
clone size: many; D gene: -; V gene: TRBV12-3/TRBV12-4; J gene: TRBJ2-5; CDR3 DNA: TGTGCCAGCAGCCCCAATAAAGGGAGAGAGACCCAGTACTTC; CDR3 protein: CASSPNKGRETQYF
clone size: many; D gene: TRBD2; V gene: TRBV20-1; J gene: TRBJ2-7; CDR3 DNA: TGCAGTGCTAGAGATCGTATGAGACTAGCGCACTACGAGCAGTACTTC; CDR3 protein: CSARDRMRLAHYEQYF
clone size: many; D gene: -; V gene: TRBV29-1; J gene: TRBJ1-1; CDR3 DNA: TGCAGCGTTGGCCGGGACGTTGAAGCTTTCTTT; CDR3 protein: CSVGRDVEAFF
clone size: many; D gene: -; V gene: TRBV19; J gene: TRBJ1-2; CDR3 DNA: TGTGCCAGTAGTGGTCTAGGACACTATGGCTACACCTTC; CDR3 protein: CASSGLGHYGYTF
clone size: -; D gene: TRBD1; V gene: TRBV20-1; J gene: TRBJ2-5; CDR3 DNA: TGCAGTGCTCGGGACAGGTTAGGATCCTGGGCAGAGACCCAGTACTTC; CDR3 protein: CSARDRLGSWAETQYF
clone size: many; D gene: -; V gene: TRBV5-1; J gene: TRBJ2-2; CDR3 DNA: TGCGCCAGCAGCGCACAGTTGGGACAGAACACCGGGGAGCTGTTTTTT; CDR3 protein: CASSAQLGQNTGELFF
clone size: many; D gene: TRBD2; V gene: TRBV5-1; J gene: TRBJ2-7; CDR3 DNA: TGCGCCAGCAGTTTACTAGCGGGAGGCCAAGAGCAGTACTTC; CDR3 protein: CASSLLAGGQEQYF
clone size: many; D gene: -; V gene: TRBV6-2/TRBV6-3; J gene: TRBJ2-1; CDR3 DNA: TGTGCCAGCAGTTACTGGACAGACAATGAGCAGTTCTTC; CDR3 protein: CASSYWTDNEQFF